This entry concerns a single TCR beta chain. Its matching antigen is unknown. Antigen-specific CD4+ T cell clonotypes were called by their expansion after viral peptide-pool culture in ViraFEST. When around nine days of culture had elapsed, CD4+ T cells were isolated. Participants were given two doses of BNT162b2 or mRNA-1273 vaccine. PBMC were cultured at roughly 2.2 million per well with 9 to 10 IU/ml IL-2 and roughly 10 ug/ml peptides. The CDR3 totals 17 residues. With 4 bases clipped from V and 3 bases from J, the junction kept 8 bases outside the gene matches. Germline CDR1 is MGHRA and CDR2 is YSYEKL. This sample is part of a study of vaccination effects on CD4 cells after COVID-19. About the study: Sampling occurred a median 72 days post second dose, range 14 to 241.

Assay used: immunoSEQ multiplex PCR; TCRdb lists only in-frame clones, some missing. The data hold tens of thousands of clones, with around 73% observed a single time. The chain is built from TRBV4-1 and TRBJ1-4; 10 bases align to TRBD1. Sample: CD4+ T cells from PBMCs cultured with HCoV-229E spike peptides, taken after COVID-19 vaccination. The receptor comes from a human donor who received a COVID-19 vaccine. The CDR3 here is CASSPVDRGLANEKLFF. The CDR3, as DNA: TGCGCCAGCAGCCCAGTTGACAGGGGGCTAGCTAATGAAAAACTGTTTTTT.